This passage covers 6 T cell receptor beta chains from one sample sequenced in a study of post-analysis software for immune sequencing data. These receptors are not linked to any known antigen. Regarding the study as a whole: TRBV5-6, TRBV5-1 and TRBV20-1 belonged to a set of about 5 TRBV segments that were more frequent in patients than controls.

The authors incorporated unique molecular identifiers into the TCR beta cDNA libraries. TCRdb fed the PCR reads into MiXCR, producing one record per CDR3 protein. Of approximately 180,000 distinct CDR3 sequences detected, approximately 30% appear once; the ten largest clones hold approximately 1.5%. What was sequenced was blood. These receptors were taken from a girl between 10 and 17 years old with multiple sclerosis.

There are a few counts of this clonotype. The chain links TRBV5-1 to TRBJ1-2; D is uncertain. The germline gives CDR1 SGHRS, CDR2 YFSETQ. Between the trimmed V and J ends, which lost 3 bases and 4 bases, there was a span of 4 bases. CDR3 length: 11 residues. CDR3 sequence: CASSSTYGYTF. In nucleotides, the CDR3 is TGCGCCAGCAGCTCGACCTATGGCTACACCTTC.

At least ten counts were recorded for this clonotype. The V gene is TRBV20-1, the J gene TRBJ2-5, with 8 bases identical to TRBD2. This CDR3 contains 13 residues. V gave up 3 bases and J gave up 4 bases; unmatched junction bases: 4. The germline V gene has CDR1 DFQATT and CDR2 SNEGSKA (reference sequence). This CDR3 reads CSASSGGRETQYF. In nucleotides, the CDR3 is TGCAGTGCTAGTTCGGGGGGGAGAGAGACCCAGTACTTC.

This clonotype was observed at least ten times. The gene calls are TRBV5-6 and TRBJ2-3; 15 positions match TRBD2. Unmatched junction bases numbered 8, after V lost 4 bases and J lost 5 bases. The length of the CDR3 is 17 residues. Germline CDR1 and CDR2: SGHDT and YYEEEE. The CDR3 spells CASSAGLAGGRGDTQYF. The CDR3 nucleotides read TGTGCCAGCAGCGCCGGACTAGCGGGAGGGCGTGGAGATACGCAGTATTTT.

This clonotype was counted a few times. The chain employs TRBV10-3 and TRBJ2-3; weak D call: TRBD1 (5 bases). The CDR3 runs 15 residues. The V end lost 2 bases, the J end lost 6 bases, and 15 bases lay between the germline ends. Looked up from germline, CDR1 is ENHRY and CDR2 is SYGVKD. The CDR3 loop is CAISEPIQGRDTQYF. The CDR3 DNA is TGTGCCATCAGTGAGCCGATTCAGGGAAGGGATACGCAGTATTTT.

A note on this clonotype: A much more abundant neighbour one base away suggests this may be a read error. The rearrangement links TRBV7-7 to TRBJ2-5, with 8 bases fitting TRBD1. V dropped 6 bases and J dropped 5; count of bases not matched to a gene: 8. CDR1 SSHAT and CDR2 FNYEAQ come from the germline V gene (reference sequence). CDR3 length equals 14 residues. The CDR3 nucleotides read TGTGCCAGCAGTCAGGACAGGGCCCATGAGACCCAGTACTTC. Protein: CASSQDRAHETQYF.

In this sample, this clonotype turned up a few times. This chain connects TRBV6-5 to TRBJ2-7; D may be TRBD1 (5 bases). This CDR3 contains 14 residues. Germline V gene sequence: CDR1 MNHEY, CDR2 SVGAGI. Trimming took off 4 bases at V and 3 bases at J, with 13 bases between the two ends. The CDR3 DNA follows: TGTGCCAGCAGTTGCTCTTTAACAGGCTACGAGCAGTACTTC. Translation gives CASSCSLTGYEQYF.